This entry concerns a single T cell receptor beta chain. No antigen is known for it. Trimming removed 5 bases from V and 4 bases from J, with 12 bases in between. Germline CDR1 is SGHTA and CDR2 is FQGNSA. The CDR3 spans 13 residues. These data are taken from a study of cytomegalovirus exposure and HLA in healthy donors. General study points: Indistinguishable V segments such as TRBV6-2 and TRBV6-3 were excluded.

A multiplex PCR was run with 60 Vbeta primers and 13 Jbeta primers. The data were produced by immunoSEQ multiplex PCR, yet TCRdb's version contains in-frame clones alone and is incomplete. The sample contains fewer than 45,000 clones, around three quarters of which appear only once. The rearrangement links TRBV7-2 to TRBJ2-7; D not resolved. Sequencing was done on a sample of PBMCs. The receptor's source is a male donor in good health and CMV-seronegative. CDR3 bases: TGTGCCAGCAGCGAACCTTCAGGATACGAGCAGTACTTC. Its protein is CASSEPSGYEQYF.